This T cell receptor (beta chain) was sequenced during a study of blood T cell repertoires in COVID-19 (dated by TCRdb to 2020 to 2022). About the study as a whole: Samples from collaborators originated in the United States, Italy and Spain and spanned both the acute and convalescent phases of COVID-19. The prospective study material was composed of cDNA or gDNA derived from T cells, B-cell-depleted T cells, or PBMCs. Subjects who had been exposed to COVID-19, were actively infected with it, or had recovered from it provided the deeply sampled blood TCRbeta repertoires that made up the dataset. The repertoires were released in a freely available public database meant as a resource for research on the immune response to SARS-CoV-2. The samples were drawn from the first 160 participants of the ongoing ImmuneRACE study and from some 1,300 subjects provided by 6 global collaborators. The sample metadata nearly always contained a de-identified subject ID, COVID-19 status, age in years and sex. Where available, HLA class I and class II types were taken from metadata supplied by the sample provider and were not determined by assay-based typing.

Samples from volunteer blood donors who had recovered from COVID-19 were contributed by a second Seattle source. Collaborating institutions collected whole blood in K2EDTA tubes following their own protocols. For TCRbeta analysis, collaborators shipped samples in one of three forms: frozen whole blood, isolated PBMCs, or DNA extracted from either of those sample types. TCRbeta CDR3 regions were amplified from genomic DNA using the immunoSEQ Assay, a bias-controlled multiplex PCR. The authors processed their data as follows. The number of nucleated cells in each sample was estimated from the amplification of reference gene primers within the assay. To quantify the absolute abundance of each unique TCRbeta CDR3 rearrangement, sequence reads were collapsed and filtered. For each sample, productive Simpson clonality was calculated as the square root of Simpson's diversity index across productive rearrangements. TCRdb obtained this table from immuneACCESS and retained in-frame rearrangements with V and J assigned. These tables miss some clones; where compared with another copy, unresolved V genes account for less than half of the shortfall, and the remainder is unexplained. Clone size and V and J calls were adopted from that table, with D and trimming inferred from the DNA. This sample lists 200,000 to 250,000 clones; about 86% were detected once. The ten largest clonotypes hold approximately 6.2% of the sample.

Summary of the overall study and its limitations: How much clinical and demographic metadata was included differed by source and by participant, and the metadata was provided uncurated.

The germline ends are 9 bases apart after V is trimmed by 7 bases and J by 0 bases. The germline V gene supplies CDR1 SQVTM and CDR2 ANQGSEA. Including cysteine and phenylalanine, the CDR3 has 12 amino acids. Here the CDR3 DNA is all that survives: 36 bases in frame from base 1. Concerning this clone: Its binding antigen is unknown. Within one base of it there is no much larger clone, and no base qualities were kept.

Recombination linked TRBV29-1 to TRBJ1-1; TRBD1 is perhaps the D gene, given 6 matching bases. The source material was peripheral blood. The source is a man in his 60s who had recovered from COVID-19. The DNA reads TGCAGCGCTGGGGGCATGAACACTGAAGCTTTCTTT. Its translation is CSAGGMNTEAFF. When the CDR3 is completed using the reference TRBV29-1 and TRBJ1-1 genes on either side, the full variable domain is SAVISQKPSRDICQRGTSLTIQCQVDSQVTMMFWYRQQPGQSLTLIATANQGSEATYESGFVIDKFPISRPNLTFSTLTVSNMSPEDSSIYLCSAGGMNTEAFFGQGTRLTVV.